The clone carrying this T cell receptor (beta chain) was seen more than once but under ten times. CDR1 is LGHNA and CDR2 is YNFKEQ in the germline V gene. The length of the CDR3 is 14 residues. J was trimmed by 4 bases and V by 3 bases; bases with no gene match: 3. A J-beta primer mix and a sample-barcoded 5' primer were used in a second PCR of about 7 to 12 cycles. At least 2.5 million CDR3-containing paired-end reads were obtained per sample. TCRdb called the 5' RACE reads again in MiXCR, with one record for every CDR3 protein. The table records roughly 680,000 distinct CDR3 sequences, 45% to 50% of them present only once. These data originate in a study of blood T cells in healthy people across ages. Turning to the study itself: Through template switching, about one barcoded beta molecule was captured per two T cells, as measured in model experiments.

The chain links TRBV4-2 to TRBJ1-2, with 9 positions matching TRBD1. This receptor was taken from an older woman in good health. Sequences were obtained from blood. This CDR3 is CASSHGQGIYGYTF. Written as DNA, the CDR3 is TGTGCCAGCAGCCACGGACAGGGGATCTATGGCTACACCTTC.